Shown below are 16 T cell receptor beta chains from a single sample sequenced in a study of patients and donors after allogeneic stem cell transplantation. One entry per CDR3 protein, called by TCRdb with MiXCR from the RT-PCR reads. This sample yields about 160,000 distinct CDR3 sequences, of which about a third are seen a single time; around half belongs to the top ten. Sequencing used blood, either unsorted or a sorted T cell fraction (not recorded which). These receptors were taken from a human donor who was either an allogeneic HSCT recipient or a stem cell or donor lymphocyte infusion donor (not recorded which). It is not recorded whose cells these are; they may come from a transplant donor.

This clonotype was picked up a small number of times. The V gene is TRBV30, the J gene TRBJ1-5; D ambiguous. This CDR3 region has 12 residues. The germline V and J ends were trimmed by 3 bases and 4 bases, with 7 bases remaining between them. The V gene's germline CDR1 is GTSNPN and CDR2 SVGIG (reference sequence). For the CDR3, the DNA is TGTGCCTGGAGCCGCCCTAATCAGCCCCAGCATTTT. Encoded protein: CAWSRPNQPQHF.

The chain combines TRBV12-3 or TRBV12-4 with TRBJ2-6; D gene unclear. This CDR3 contains 15 residues. V was clipped by 5 bases and J by 4 bases, with 12 bases between them. CDR3 sequence: CASSPAPSGANVLTF. For the CDR3, the DNA is TGTGCCAGCAGTCCCGCGCCCTCCGGGGCCAACGTCCTGACTTTC.

This clonotype was detected only a few times. CDR3 in amino acids: CASSNSGTDPFF. CDR3 coding DNA: TGTGCCAGCAGCAATTCGGGAACAGACCCTTTCTTT. The chain carries TRBV7-2 and TRBJ1-1; D remains unclear. This CDR3 is 12 amino acids long. Per the germline V gene, CDR1 is SGHTA and CDR2 is FQGNSA. V was shortened by 5 bases and J by 12 bases, with 16 bases between the two germline ends.

There are a few counts of this clonotype. The chain joins TRBV4-3 to TRBJ1-2; 9 bases align to TRBD1. The ends lost 5 bases at V and 4 bases at J; junction bases unmatched: 8. Germline CDR1 reads LGHNA; CDR2 reads YSLEER. The CDR3 runs 15 residues. The CDR3 DNA reads TGCGCCAGCAGCTCAGGGACAGGGCCCGCCTATGGCTACACCTTC. It codes for CASSSGTGPAYGYTF.

The sample holds a few counts of this clonotype. J is TRBJ1-2 and V is TRBV20-1; D possibly corresponds to TRBD1 (5 bases). V was clipped by 7 bases and J by 2 bases, with 11 bases between them. CDR1 DFQATT and CDR2 SNEGSKA come from the germline V gene (reference sequence). The CDR3 loop spans 12 amino acids. The CDR3 reads CSVETENYGYTF. DNA of the CDR3: TGCAGTGTGGAGACAGAAAACTATGGCTACACCTTC.

The rearrangement links TRBV29-1 to TRBJ1-4; a possible D gene is TRBD1 (5 bases). Germline V gene lookup returns CDR1 SQVTM and CDR2 ANQGSEA. V was cut by 2 bases and J by 8 bases, with 15 bases left in between. The CDR3 has 14 residues. Here the CDR3 DNA reads TGCAGCGTTGAAACCGGGCAGGGCAAAGAAAAACTGTTTTTT. Protein sequence: CSVETGQGKEKLFF. The variable domain in full, with the rest retrieved from reference TRBV29-1 and TRBJ1-4, is SAVISQKPSRDICQRGTSLTIQCQVDSQVTMMFWYRQQPGQSLTLIATANQGSEATYESGFVIDKFPISRPNLTFSTLTVSNMSPEDSSIYLCSVETGQGKEKLFFGSGTQLSVL.

V is TRBV20-1 and J is TRBJ1-6; possible D gene TRBD1, 5 bases. V lost 2 bases and J lost 7, with 12 bases in between. Germline lookup yields CDR1 DFQATT and CDR2 SNEGSKA (reference sequence). The CDR3 has 14 residues. CDR3 bases: TGCAGTGCTAGAAAAGGGGTGCAAAATTCACCCCTCCACTTT. Protein product: CSARKGVQNSPLHF.

J is TRBJ1-1 and V is TRBV29-1; D perhaps matches TRBD1 (5 bases). This CDR3 contains 13 residues. V was shortened by 3 bases and J by 1 base, with 9 bases between the two germline ends. Germline CDR1 is SQVTM and CDR2 is ANQGSEA. The chain's CDR3 is CSVETGGNTEAFF. The CDR3 nucleotides are TGCAGCGTTGAGACCGGGGGGAACACTGAAGCTTTCTTT. Looking up the rest from reference TRBV29-1 and TRBJ1-1 gives the full variable domain: SAVISQKPSRDICQRGTSLTIQCQVDSQVTMMFWYRQQPGQSLTLIATANQGSEATYESGFVIDKFPISRPNLTFSTLTVSNMSPEDSSIYLCSVETGGNTEAFFGQGTRLTVV.

This clonotype has only a few counts. The V and J genes are TRBV9 and TRBJ1-1; TRBD1 might be the D (5 bases). Germline CDR1 and CDR2: SGDLS and YYNGEE. The CDR3 runs to 17 residues. The V gene lost 3 bases and the J gene lost 1 base, with 19 bases spanning the gap. CDR3 nucleotide sequence: TGTGCCAGCAGCGACTTCCAGGGCGACCGACCGAACACTGAAGCTTTCTTT. Protein sequence: CASSDFQGDRPNTEAFF.

This clonotype was observed many times. This sequence joins TRBV7-8 and TRBJ1-1; 7 nucleotides line up with TRBD1. The CDR3 sequence is 14 residues long. Germline CDR1 is SGHVS and CDR2 is FQNEAQ. J gave up 1 base and V 5 bases, and 4 bases lay outside the gene matches. The CDR3 region is CASSPGTANTEAFF. DNA of the CDR3: TGTGCCAGCAGCCCGGGGACAGCGAACACTGAAGCTTTCTTT. Variable domain in full (rest from reference TRBV7-8 and TRBJ1-1): GAGVSQSPRYKVAKRGQDVALRCDPISGHVSLFWYQQALGQGPEFLTYFQNEAQLDKSGLPSDRFFAERPEGSVSTLKIQRTQQEDSAVYLCASSPGTANTEAFFGQGTRLTVV.

The CDR3 DNA reads as TGCGCCAGCAGCTTCCTCGACAGATATGGCTACACCTTC. It specifies CASSFLDRYGYTF. The rearrangement joins TRBV5-1 to TRBJ1-2, with D possibly TRBD1 on 5 matching bases. The V gene lost 2 bases and the J gene lost 5 bases, with 10 bases spanning the gap. The CDR3 loop spans 13 amino acids. Germline assignment: CDR1 SGHRS and CDR2 YFSETQ.

This clonotype was seen at least ten times. The chain employs TRBV27 and TRBJ2-1; D gene uncertain. CDR1 is MNHEY and CDR2 is SMNVEV in the germline V gene (reference sequence). The CDR3 length is 13 residues. V was pared by 2 bases and J by 6 bases, with 8 bases between. The CDR3, as DNA: TGTGCCAGCAGTTTACTGTTTAGCAATGAGCAGTTCTTC. Encoded protein: CASSLLFSNEQFF.

V usage is TRBV7-2 and J usage is TRBJ1-1; 9 nucleotides line up with TRBD1. Germline trimming cut 6 bases from V and 4 bases from J; bases unmatched to any gene: 6. The CDR3 sequence is 14 residues long. In germline, CDR1 is SGHTA, CDR2 FQGNSA. CDR3: CASSPDRGFTEAFF. DNA for the CDR3: TGTGCCAGCAGTCCCGACAGGGGGTTCACTGAAGCTTTCTTT.

This clonotype came up a few times. The chain is built from TRBV9 and TRBJ1-4; unclear D gene. The germline CDR1 and CDR2 sequences are SGDLS and YYNGEE. The CDR3 has 15 residues. With 3 bases removed from V and 8 bases from J, the gap between germline ends came to 17 bases. The CDR3 nucleotides are TGTGCCAGCAGCGCCGACTCATTTCAAAGGGAAAAACTGTTTTTT. Translated: CASSADSFQREKLFF.

This clonotype was found a few times. The chain has TRBV20-1 and TRBJ1-4; D is unresolved. Trimming shortened V by 8 bases and J by 0 bases, and 7 bases separated the two germline ends. The CDR3 is 12 residues long. The germline CDR1 and CDR2 sequences are DFQATT and SNEGSKA (reference sequence). DNA of the CDR3: TGCAGTATAGGTGCAACTAATGAAAAACTGTTTTTT. Its translation: CSIGATNEKLFF.

In nucleotides, the CDR3 is TGTGCCAGCAGCAAAGTCCGGGGATTGCCTCCCCAGTGGGGCTATGGCTACACCTTC. This encodes CASSKVRGLPPQWGYGYTF. The chain carries TRBV21-1 and TRBJ1-2. TRBV21-1 constitutes a pseudogene. This CDR3 is built from 19 residues.